This is a list of T cell receptor beta chains from one sample in a study of blood T cell repertoires in COVID-19. TCRdb keeps only in-frame clones here, not all; method: immunoSEQ multiplex PCR. The repertoire holds about 200,000 clones, 85% to 90% seen once, with 2.2% in the top ten. Input material: peripheral blood. The receptors were sampled from a woman between 50 and 59 years old with acute or convalescent COVID-19. Both conserved end residues are part of each CDR3.

>TRBV7-3|TRBJ2-1
CASSLLAGGPTTEQFF
>TRBV12-5|TRBJ2-3
CASGYPGVEGSYTQYF
>TRBV12-1|TRBJ2-5
CASSHTSPHF
>TRBV18|TRBJ2-2
CASFGAANTGELFF
>TRBV10-2|TRBJ2-7
CASSELYGTGNHEQYF
>TRBV2|TRBJ2-2
CASSVRTPVGELFF
>TRBV5-1|TRBJ2-7
CASSLSGTDLGEQYF
>TRBV10-2|TRBJ1-1
CASKTGQGTEAFF
>TRBV7-2|TRBJ2-3
CASSSQATDTQYF
>TRBV5-8|TRBJ2-7
CASSLAADRLYEQYF
>TRBV18|TRBJ1-3
CASSPKAPGLSGNTIYF
>TRBV5-6|TRBJ1-2
CASSTRSGTGGGYTF
>TRBV3-1/TRBV3-2|TRBJ1-1
CASSPPDKNTEAFF
>TRBV29-1|TRBJ2-6
CSVEASGANVLTF
>TRBV30|TRBJ1-3
CAWSDRNTIYF
>TRBV12-5|TRBJ2-5
CASGLGLAGIQETQYF
>TRBV9|TRBJ2-5
CASSSAGAGARVETQYF